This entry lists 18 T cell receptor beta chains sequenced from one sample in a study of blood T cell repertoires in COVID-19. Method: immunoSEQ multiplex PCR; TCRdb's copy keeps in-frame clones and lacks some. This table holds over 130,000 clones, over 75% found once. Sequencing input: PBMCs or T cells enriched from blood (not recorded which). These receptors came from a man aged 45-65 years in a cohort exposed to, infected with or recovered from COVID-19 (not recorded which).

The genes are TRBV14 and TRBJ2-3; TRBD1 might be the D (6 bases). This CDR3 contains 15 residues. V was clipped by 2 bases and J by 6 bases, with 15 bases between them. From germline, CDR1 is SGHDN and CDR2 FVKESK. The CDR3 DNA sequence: TGTGCCAGCAGCCAACCAGGGGTGGTTGCGGATACGCAGTATTTT. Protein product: CASSQPGVVADTQYF.

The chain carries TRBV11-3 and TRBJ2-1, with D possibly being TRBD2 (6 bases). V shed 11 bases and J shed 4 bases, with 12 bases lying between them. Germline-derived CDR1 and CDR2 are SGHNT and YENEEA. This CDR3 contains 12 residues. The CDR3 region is CASSRGYNEQFF. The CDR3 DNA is TGTGCCTCCTCCCGGGGGTACAATGAGCAGTTCTTC.

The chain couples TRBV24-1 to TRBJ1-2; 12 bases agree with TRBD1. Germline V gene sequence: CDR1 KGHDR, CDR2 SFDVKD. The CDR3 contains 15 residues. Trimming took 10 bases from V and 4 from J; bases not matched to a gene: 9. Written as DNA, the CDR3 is TGTGCCACGGAGGCCGGGACAGGGGGCGTCTATGGCTACACCTTC. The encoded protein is CATEAGTGGVYGYTF.

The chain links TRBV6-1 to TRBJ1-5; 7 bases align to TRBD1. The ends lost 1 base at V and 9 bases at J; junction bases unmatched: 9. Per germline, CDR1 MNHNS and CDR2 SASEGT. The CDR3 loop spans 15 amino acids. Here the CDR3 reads CASSEEGGSLPPQHF. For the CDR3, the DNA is TGTGCCAGCAGTGAAGAAGGGGGCAGTCTGCCGCCCCAGCATTTT.

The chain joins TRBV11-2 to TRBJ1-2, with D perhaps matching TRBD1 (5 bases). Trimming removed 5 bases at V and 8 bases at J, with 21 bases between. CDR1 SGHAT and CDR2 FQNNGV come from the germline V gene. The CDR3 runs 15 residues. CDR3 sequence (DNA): TGTGCCAGCAGCACCCCGGGCGGGGGACTGGGGGGCTACACCTTC. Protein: CASSTPGGGLGGYTF.

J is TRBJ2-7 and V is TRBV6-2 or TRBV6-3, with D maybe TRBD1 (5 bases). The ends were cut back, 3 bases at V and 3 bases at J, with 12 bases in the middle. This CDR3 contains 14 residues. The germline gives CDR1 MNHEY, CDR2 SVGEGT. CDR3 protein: CASSYKAGNYEQYF. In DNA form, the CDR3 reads TGTGCCAGCAGTTATAAGGCAGGGAACTACGAGCAGTACTTC.

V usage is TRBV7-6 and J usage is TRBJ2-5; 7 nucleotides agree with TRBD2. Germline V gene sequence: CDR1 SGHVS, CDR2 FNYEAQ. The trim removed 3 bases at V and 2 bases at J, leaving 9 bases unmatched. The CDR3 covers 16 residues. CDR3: CASSFWAGDAQETQYF. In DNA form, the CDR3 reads TGTGCCAGCAGCTTCTGGGCGGGGGACGCGCAAGAGACCCAGTACTTC.

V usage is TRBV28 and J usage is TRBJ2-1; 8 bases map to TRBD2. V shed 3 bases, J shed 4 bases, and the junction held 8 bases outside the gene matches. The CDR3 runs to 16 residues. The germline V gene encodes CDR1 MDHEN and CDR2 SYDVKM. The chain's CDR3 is CASSFLAGGQYNEQFF. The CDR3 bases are TGTGCCAGCAGTTTTCTCGCGGGAGGACAATACAATGAGCAGTTCTTC.

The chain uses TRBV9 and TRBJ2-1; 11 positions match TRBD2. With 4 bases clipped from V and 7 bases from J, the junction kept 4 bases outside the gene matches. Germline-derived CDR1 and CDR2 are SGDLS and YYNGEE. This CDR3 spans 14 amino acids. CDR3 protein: CASSYLAGGNEQFF. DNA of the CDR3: TGTGCCAGCAGCTACTTAGCGGGGGGGAATGAGCAGTTCTTC. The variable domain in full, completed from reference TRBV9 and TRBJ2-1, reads DSGVTQTPKHLITATGQRVTLRCSPRSGDLSVYWYQQSLDQGLQFLIQYYNGEERAKGNILERFSAQQFPDLHSELNLSSLELGDSALYFCASSYLAGGNEQFFGPGTRLTVL.

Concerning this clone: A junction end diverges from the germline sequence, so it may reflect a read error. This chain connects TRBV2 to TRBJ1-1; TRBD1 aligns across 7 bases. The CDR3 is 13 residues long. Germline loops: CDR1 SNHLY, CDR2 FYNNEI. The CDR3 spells CASPRGLNTEAFF. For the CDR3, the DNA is TGTGCCAGTCCAAGGGGGCTGAATACTGAAGCTTTCTTT.

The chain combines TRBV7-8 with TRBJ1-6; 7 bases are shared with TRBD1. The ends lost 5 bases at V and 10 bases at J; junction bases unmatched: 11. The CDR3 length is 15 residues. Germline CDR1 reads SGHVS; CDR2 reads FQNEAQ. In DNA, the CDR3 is TGTGCCAGCAGCCGAGGACAGGTCCTAGGATCACCCCTCCACTTT. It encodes CASSRGQVLGSPLHF.

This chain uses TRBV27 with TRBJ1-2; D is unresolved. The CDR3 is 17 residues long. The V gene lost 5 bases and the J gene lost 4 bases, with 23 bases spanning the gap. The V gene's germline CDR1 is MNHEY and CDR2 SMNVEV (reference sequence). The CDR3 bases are TGTGCCAGCAGTCCCTCCCTGGGCGGAGGCGCCACCTATGGCTACACCTTC. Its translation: CASSPSLGGGATYGYTF.

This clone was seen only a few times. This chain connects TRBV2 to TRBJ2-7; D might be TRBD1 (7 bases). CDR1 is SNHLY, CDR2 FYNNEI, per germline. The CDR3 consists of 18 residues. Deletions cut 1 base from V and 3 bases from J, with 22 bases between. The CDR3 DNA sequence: TGTGCCAGCAGTGAAGAGACCTTGGCGGCAGGGGGGTACTACGAGCAGTACTTC. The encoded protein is CASSEETLAAGGYYEQYF.

The chain's CDR3 is CAWRGDYSQETQYF. For the CDR3, the DNA is TGTGCCTGGAGAGGGGACTATTCCCAAGAGACCCAGTACTTC. The chain employs TRBV30 and TRBJ2-5, with 7 bases fitting TRBD2. Germline V gene data show CDR1 as GTSNPN and CDR2 as SVGIG (reference sequence). V shed 3 bases, J shed 1 base, and the junction held 5 bases outside the gene matches. The CDR3 sequence is 14 residues long.

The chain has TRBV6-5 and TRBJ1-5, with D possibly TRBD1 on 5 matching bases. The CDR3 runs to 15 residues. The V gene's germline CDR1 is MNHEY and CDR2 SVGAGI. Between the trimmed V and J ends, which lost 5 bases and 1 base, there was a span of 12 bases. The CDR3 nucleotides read TGTGCCAGCAGTAACAGGTTTGGAAGCAATCAGCCCCAGCATTTT. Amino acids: CASSNRFGSNQPQHF.

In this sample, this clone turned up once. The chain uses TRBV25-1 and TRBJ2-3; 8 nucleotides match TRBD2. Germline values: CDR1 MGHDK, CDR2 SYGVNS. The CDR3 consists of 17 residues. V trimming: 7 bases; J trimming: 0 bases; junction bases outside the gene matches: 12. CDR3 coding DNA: TGTGCCAGCACCGGCAGCGGGGGCCCGATCAGCACAGATACGCAGTATTTT. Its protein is CASTGSGGPISTDTQYF. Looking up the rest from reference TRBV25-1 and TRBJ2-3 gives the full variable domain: EADIYQTPRYLVIGTGKKITLECSQTMGHDKMYWYQQDPGMELHLIHYSYGVNSTEKGDLSSESTVSRIRTEHFPLTLESARPSHTSQYLCASTGSGGPISTDTQYFGPGTRLTVL.

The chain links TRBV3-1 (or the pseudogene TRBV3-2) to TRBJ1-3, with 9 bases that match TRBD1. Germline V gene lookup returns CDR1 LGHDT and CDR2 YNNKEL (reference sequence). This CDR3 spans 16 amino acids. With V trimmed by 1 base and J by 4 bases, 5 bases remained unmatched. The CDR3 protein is CASSQVRTGAGNTIYF. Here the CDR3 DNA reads TGTGCCAGCAGCCAAGTTAGGACAGGGGCAGGAAACACCATATATTTT.

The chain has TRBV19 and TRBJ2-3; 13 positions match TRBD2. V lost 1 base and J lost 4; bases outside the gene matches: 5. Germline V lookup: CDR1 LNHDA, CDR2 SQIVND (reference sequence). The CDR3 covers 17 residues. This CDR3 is CASSIGGTSGISDTQYF. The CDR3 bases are TGTGCCAGTAGTATAGGGGGGACTAGCGGGATCTCAGATACGCAGTATTTT.